This T cell receptor beta chain was sequenced during a study of OX40 agonist ivuxolimab in advanced cancers. Study-level information: Under the entry rules, prior anti-PD-1, anti-PD-L1 or anti-CTLA-4 therapy was allowed, and around 36% had some. General study results and limits: By week 6 at 0.1 to 3.0 mg/kg, blood CD4+ and CD8+ T cells had expanded clonally.

Assay: immunoSEQ multiplex PCR; the TCRdb copy retains only in-frame clones and omits some. Among about 50,000 clones, roughly 88% were seen once, and the ten largest hold over 0.5%. This clone was picked up a small number of times. Antigen: not known. The source of this sequence is an adult with an advanced solid tumor such as melanoma, head and neck, liver or kidney cancer. The material was CD4+ or CD8+ T cells sorted from blood, obtained in a trial of the OX40 agonist ivuxolimab.

The CDR3 coding sequence is TGTGCCAGCAGTTTGAAGACAGGGATCCTGGGTGGCTACACCTTC. This sequence encodes CASSLKTGILGGYTF. V usage is TRBV7-9 and J usage is TRBJ1-2; 7 nucleotides align to TRBD1. The V gene's germline CDR1 is SEHNR and CDR2 FQNEAQ (reference sequence). The CDR3 loop spans 15 amino acids. Trimming removed 6 bases from V and 7 bases from J; junction bases left unmatched: 14.